Described below is a single T cell receptor beta chain sequence and its context. This receptor's antigen is unknown. No per-base quality is available; no much larger clone lies one base away. To prepare the library, PCR was applied. TCRdb records Illumina HiSeq 2500 as the sequencer. TCR library preparation used molecular barcoding, with unique molecular identifiers applied to normalize quantification of the TCRbeta repertoire. TCRdb reprocessing: public reads trimmed at Q25 with fastp, clones called with MiXCR, in-frame beta chains kept. Under each unique CDR3 protein, matching rows form one entry showing the most common genes and DNA. This sample lists some 200,000 distinct CDR3 sequences; roughly 7.1% were detected once. The top ten clones comprise more than 5.5% of the sample. These data come from a study of T-cell reconstitution after alpha-beta-depleted transplantation in children (dated by TCRdb to about 2016). At the level of the whole study: Using TCR repertoire profiling, the study followed T-cell immune reconstitution in a quantitative way in children after TCRalphabeta/CD19-depleted allogeneic hematopoietic cell transplantation.

For CDR1 and CDR2, the germline V gene lists SGDLS and YYNGEE. V is cut back by 3 bases and J by 8 bases, with 12 bases in the junction unmatched. From the cysteine up to the phenylalanine, the CDR3 has a length of 16 residues. Left in the record is the CDR3 DNA by itself, 48 bases read in frame from the first base. Read against the paper, the sample's treatment or condition label means: allogeneic hematopoietic cell transplantation with graft depleted of TCRalphabeta T cells and CD19 B cells. Transplant recipients were children who received TCRalphabeta/CD19-depleted allogeneic hematopoietic cell grafts. The paper as a whole reports these results and caveats: Over subsequent months, a decline in hyperexpanded clone frequencies was noted, and after one year, T-cell counts and TCRbeta diversity were mostly ascribed to newly produced T cells. In some patients, the high TCRbeta diversity seen at day 60 was put down to recipient T cells and intrathymic progenitors that had survived conditioning. About two months after transplant, the apparently early recovery of alphabetaT-cell counts reportedly depended on just several hundred clones that had expanded rapidly and came from non-depleted graft cells.

This chain is built from TRBV9 and TRBJ2-1; TRBD2 fits 9 bases in the junction. This receptor was obtained from a boy under 10 years old with acute lymphoblastic leukemia, due to receive a stem cell transplant. Sequenced material: PBMCs, taken before TCRalphabeta/CD19-depleted stem cell transplant. Read as DNA, the sequence is TGTGCCAGCAGCGGAGGAGGGCGGGGGGGAGTGGATGAGCAGTTCTTC. Its protein is CASSGGGRGGVDEQFF.